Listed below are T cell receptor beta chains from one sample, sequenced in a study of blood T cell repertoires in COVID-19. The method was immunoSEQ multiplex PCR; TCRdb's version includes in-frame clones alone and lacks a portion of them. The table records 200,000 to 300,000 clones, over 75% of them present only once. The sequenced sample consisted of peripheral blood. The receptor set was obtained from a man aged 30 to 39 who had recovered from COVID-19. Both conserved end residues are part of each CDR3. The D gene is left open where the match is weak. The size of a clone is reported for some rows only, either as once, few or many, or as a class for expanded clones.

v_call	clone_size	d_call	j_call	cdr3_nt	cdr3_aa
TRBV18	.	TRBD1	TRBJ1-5	TGTGCCAGCTCACCTGGACAGGGAATGGGCAATCAGCCCCAGCATTTT	CASSPGQGMGNQPQHF
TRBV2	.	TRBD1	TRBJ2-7	TGTGCCAGCAGGATGGGGACAGGCGAGCAGTACTTC	CASRMGTGEQYF
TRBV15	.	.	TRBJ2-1	TGTGCCACCAGCAGAAGGCAGACTAGTCATGAGCAGTTCTTC	CATSRRQTSHEQFF
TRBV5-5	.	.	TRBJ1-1	TGTGCCAGCAGCATAGCGGGGATAGAAGCTTTCTTT	CASSIAGIEAFF
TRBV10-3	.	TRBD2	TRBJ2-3	TGTGCCATCAGTGAGTCTCCAGCGGGGGGGCCAAATACGCAGTATTTT	CAISESPAGGPNTQYF
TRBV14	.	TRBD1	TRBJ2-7	TGTGCCAGCAGCCAATACCGAGGGACAGCCTACGAGCAGTACTTC	CASSQYRGTAYEQYF
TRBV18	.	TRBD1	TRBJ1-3	TGTGCCAGCTCACTGACAGGGGCGACTATCTCTGGAAACACCATATATTTT	CASSLTGATISGNTIYF
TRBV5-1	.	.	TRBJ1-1	TGCGCCAGCAGCTTGGGGGGGCGCACTGAAGCTTTCTTT	CASSLGGRTEAFF
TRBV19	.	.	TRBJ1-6	TGTGCCAGTAGTATCCTTCCGGAGATTAATTCACCCCTCCACTTT	CASSILPEINSPLHF
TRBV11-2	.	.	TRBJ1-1	TGTGCCAGCAGCTTAGCGGGGAATAGCAGGGGAGCTTTCTTT	CASSLAGNSRGAFF
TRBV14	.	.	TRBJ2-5	TGTGCCAGCAGCCCTAGTCGAGAGACCCAGTACTTC	CASSPSRETQYF
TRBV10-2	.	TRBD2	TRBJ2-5	TGCGCCAGCAGTGAACTAGCGGGGGGAGGAGAGACCCAGTACTTC	CASSELAGGGETQYF
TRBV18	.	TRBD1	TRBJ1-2	TGTGCCAGCTCACCTCAGGACAGGGGGCATGGCTACACCTTC	CASSPQDRGHGYTF
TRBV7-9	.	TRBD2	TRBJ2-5	TGTGCCAGCTCCGGGACTAGCTTCGGGATTTCTGAGACCCAGTACTTC	CASSGTSFGISETQYF
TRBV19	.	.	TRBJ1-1	TGTGCCACCTTGGACAGTAACACTGAAGCTTTCTTT	CATLDSNTEAFF
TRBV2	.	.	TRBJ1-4	TGTGCCAGCAGTGTTAGGGGCGGAGAAAAACTGTTTTTT	CASSVRGGEKLFF
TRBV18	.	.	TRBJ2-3	TGTGCCAGCTCCCCGAGGACGGGAAGGGCAGATACGCAGTATTTT	CASSPRTGRADTQYF
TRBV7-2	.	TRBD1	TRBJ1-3	TGTGCCAGCAGCTTACAGACAGGGCCCTCTGGAAACACCATATATTTT	CASSLQTGPSGNTIYF
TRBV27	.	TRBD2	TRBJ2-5	TGTGCCAGCAGTTTATCTAGCGGGGGGCTAAGCGAGACCCAGTACTTC	CASSLSSGGLSETQYF
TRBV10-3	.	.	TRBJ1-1	TGTGCCATCAGTGAGCCCAAATACAGGGATTCGGAAGCTTTCTTT	CAISEPKYRDSEAFF
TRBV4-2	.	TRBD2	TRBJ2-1	TGTGCCAGCAGCCAAGATTTGAGCGGGGGGGCCTACAATGAGCAGTTCTTC	CASSQDLSGGAYNEQFF
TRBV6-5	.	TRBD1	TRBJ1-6	TGTGCCAGCAGGCGGACAGGGGCCTTTGATTCACCCCTCCACTTT	CASRRTGAFDSPLHF
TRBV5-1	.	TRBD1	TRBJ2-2	TGCGCCAGCAGGACCGGGACAGGGGGCATGGGGGAGCTGTTTTTT	CASRTGTGGMGELFF
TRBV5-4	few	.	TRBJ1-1	TGTGCCAGCAGCCTGCAGGGTGGGGCTGAAGCTTTCTTT	CASSLQGGAEAFF
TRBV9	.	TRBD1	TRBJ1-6	TGTGCCAGCAGCGAGGGGACAGGTAATTCACCCCTCCACTTT	CASSEGTGNSPLHF
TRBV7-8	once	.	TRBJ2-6	TGTGCCAGCAGCTTAGATCCCATGGCAGACTCTGGGGCCAACGTCCTGACTTTC	CASSLDPMADSGANVLTF
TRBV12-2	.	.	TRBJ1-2	TGTGCAAGTCGCTTAGCGAACAGGGGTGGTAACTATGGCTACACCTTC	CASRLANRGGNYGYTF
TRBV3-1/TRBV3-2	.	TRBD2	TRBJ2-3	TGTGCCAGCAGCCAAGTCTCTAGCGGGGGGGCAAATACGCAGTATTTT	CASSQVSSGGANTQYF
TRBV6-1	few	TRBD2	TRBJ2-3	TGTGCCAGCAGTGAAGAGAGCGGGGGGGCGACAGATACGCAGTATTTT	CASSEESGGATDTQYF
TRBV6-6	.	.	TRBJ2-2	TGTGCCAGCAGTTCCAGCACCGGGGAGCTGTTTTTT	CASSSSTGELFF
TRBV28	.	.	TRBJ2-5	TGTGCCAGCAGAGTTCTGCAAAACGGAGAGACCCAGTACTTC	CASRVLQNGETQYF
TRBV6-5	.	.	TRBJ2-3	TGTGCCAGCAGTCCCTACCCCCCTAGCGCAGATACGCAGTATTTT	CASSPYPPSADTQYF
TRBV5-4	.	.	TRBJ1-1	TGTGCCAGCAGCTGGGAGGGTGGGGGGATGAACACTGAAGCTTTCTTT	CASSWEGGGMNTEAFF
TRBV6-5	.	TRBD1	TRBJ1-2	TGTGCCAGCAGGACAGGGAACTATGGCTACACCTTC	CASRTGNYGYTF
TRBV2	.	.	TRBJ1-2	TGTGCCAGCAGGCCGGGTCAATATGGCTACACCTTC	CASRPGQYGYTF
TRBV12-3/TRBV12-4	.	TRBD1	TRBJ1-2	TGTGCCAGTGGGGACAGGTTTTTTGGCTACACCTTC	CASGDRFFGYTF
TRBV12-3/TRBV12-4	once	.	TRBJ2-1	TGTGCCAGCAGTGCGGGGATCTCCAATGAGCAGTTCTTC	CASSAGISNEQFF